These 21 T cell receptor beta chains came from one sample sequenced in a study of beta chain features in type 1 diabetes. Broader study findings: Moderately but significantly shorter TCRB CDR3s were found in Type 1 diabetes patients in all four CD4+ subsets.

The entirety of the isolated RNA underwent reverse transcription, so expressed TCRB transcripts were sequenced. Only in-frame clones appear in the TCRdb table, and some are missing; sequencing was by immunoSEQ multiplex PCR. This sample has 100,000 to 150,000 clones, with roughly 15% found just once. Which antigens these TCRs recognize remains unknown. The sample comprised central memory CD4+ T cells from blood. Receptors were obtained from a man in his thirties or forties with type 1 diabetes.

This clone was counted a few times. The CDR3 region has the DNA TGTGCCAGCAGCGCCAGGTGGGAGAGCTCCTATAATTCACCCCTCCACTTT. This codes for CASSARWESSYNSPLHF. V usage is TRBV9 and J usage is TRBJ1-6, with unresolved D. Trimming cost V 3 bases and J 0 bases, with 13 bases left between them. Germline V lookup: CDR1 SGDLS, CDR2 YYNGEE. The CDR3 totals 17 residues.

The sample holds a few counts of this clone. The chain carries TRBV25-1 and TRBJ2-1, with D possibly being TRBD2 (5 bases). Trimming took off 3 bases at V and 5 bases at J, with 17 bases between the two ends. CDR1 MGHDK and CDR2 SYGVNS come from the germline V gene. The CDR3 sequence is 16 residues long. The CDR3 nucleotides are TGTGCCAGCAGTGAGGCGGGCGCAATATTAAACAATGAGCAGTTCTTC. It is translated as CASSEAGAILNNEQFF.

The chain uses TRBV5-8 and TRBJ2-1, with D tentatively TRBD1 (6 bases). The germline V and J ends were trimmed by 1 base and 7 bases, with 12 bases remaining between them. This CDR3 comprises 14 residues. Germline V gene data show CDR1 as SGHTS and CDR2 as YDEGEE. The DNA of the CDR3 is TGTGCCAGCAGCTTGTTTCAGGGGCTAAATGAGCAGTTCTTC. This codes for CASSLFQGLNEQFF.

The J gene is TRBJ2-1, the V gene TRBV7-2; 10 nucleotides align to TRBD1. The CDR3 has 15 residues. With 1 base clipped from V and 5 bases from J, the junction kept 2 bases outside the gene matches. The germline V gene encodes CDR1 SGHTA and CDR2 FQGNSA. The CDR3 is CASSLGGQGNNEQFF. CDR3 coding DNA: TGTGCCAGCAGCTTAGGGGGACAGGGGAACAATGAGCAGTTCTTC.

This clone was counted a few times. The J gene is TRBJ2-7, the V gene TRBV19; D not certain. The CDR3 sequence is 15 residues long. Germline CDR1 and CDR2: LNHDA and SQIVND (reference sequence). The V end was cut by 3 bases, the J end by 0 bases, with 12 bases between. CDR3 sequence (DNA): TGTGCCAGTAGTATCCGTTACGACCTCTCCTACGAGCAGTACTTC. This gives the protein CASSIRYDLSYEQYF.

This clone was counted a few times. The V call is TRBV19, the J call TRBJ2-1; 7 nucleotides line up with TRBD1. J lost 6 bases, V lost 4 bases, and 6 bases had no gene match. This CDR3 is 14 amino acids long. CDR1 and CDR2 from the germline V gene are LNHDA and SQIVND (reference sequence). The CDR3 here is CASSTPGGINEQFF. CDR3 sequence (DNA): TGTGCCAGTAGTACTCCAGGGGGTATCAATGAGCAGTTCTTC.

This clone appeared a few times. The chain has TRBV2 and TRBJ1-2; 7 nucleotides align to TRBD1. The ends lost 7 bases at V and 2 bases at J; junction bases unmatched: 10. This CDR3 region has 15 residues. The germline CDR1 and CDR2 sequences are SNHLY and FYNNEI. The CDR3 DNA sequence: TGTGCCAGCAAAGAGTTACAGGGGAGGAACTATGGCTACACCTTC. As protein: CASKELQGRNYGYTF.

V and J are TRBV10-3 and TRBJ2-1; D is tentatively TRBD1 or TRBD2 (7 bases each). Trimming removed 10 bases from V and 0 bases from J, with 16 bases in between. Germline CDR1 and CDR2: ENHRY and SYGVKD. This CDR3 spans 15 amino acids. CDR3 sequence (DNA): TGTGCCACCCTGGACAGGACTAGCTCCTACAATGAGCAGTTCTTC. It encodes CATLDRTSSYNEQFF.

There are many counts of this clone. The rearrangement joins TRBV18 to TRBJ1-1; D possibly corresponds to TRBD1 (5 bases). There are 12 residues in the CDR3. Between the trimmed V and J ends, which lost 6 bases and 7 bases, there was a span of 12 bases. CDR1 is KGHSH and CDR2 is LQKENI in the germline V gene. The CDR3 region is CASSPDSDEAFF. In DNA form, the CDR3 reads TGTGCCAGCTCCCCCGACAGCGATGAAGCTTTCTTT.

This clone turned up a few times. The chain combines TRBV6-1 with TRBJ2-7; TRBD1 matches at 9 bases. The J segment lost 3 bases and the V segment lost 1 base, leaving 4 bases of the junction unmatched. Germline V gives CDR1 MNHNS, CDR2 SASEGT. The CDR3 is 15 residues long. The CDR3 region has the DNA TGTGCCAGCAGTGAAGGGACAGGGGATATCTACGAGCAGTACTTC. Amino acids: CASSEGTGDIYEQYF.

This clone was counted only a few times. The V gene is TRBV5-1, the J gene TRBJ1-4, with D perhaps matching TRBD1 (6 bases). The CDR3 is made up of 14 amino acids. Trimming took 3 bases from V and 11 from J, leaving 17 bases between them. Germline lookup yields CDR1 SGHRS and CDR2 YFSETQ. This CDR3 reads CASSSGMGARKLFF. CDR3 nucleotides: TGCGCCAGCAGCTCGGGCATGGGGGCAAGGAAACTGTTTTTT. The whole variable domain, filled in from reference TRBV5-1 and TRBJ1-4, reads KAGVTQTPRYLIKTRGQQVTLSCSPISGHRSVSWYQQTPGQGLQFLFEYFSETQRNKGNFPGRFSGRQFSNSRSEMNVSTLELGDSALYLCASSSGMGARKLFFGSGTQLSVL.

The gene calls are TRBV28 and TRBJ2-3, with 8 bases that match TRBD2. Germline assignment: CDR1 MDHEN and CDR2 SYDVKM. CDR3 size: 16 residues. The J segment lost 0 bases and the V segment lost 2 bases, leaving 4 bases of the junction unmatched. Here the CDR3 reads CASSLGVAGSTDTQYF. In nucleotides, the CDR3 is TGTGCCAGCAGTTTAGGGGTAGCGGGAAGCACAGATACGCAGTATTTT.

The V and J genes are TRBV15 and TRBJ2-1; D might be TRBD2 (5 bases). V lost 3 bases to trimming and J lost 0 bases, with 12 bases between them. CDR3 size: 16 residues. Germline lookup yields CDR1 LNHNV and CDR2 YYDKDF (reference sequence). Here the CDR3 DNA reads TGTGCCACCAGCAGCCTGACGGGAAGCTCCTACAATGAGCAGTTCTTC. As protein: CATSSLTGSSYNEQFF.

For the CDR3, the DNA is TGCAGCGTTGTTCCTTCAGGGGATAGCAATCAGCCCCAGCATTTT. Amino acids: CSVVPSGDSNQPQHF. V usage is TRBV29-1 and J usage is TRBJ1-5; D perhaps matches TRBD1 (6 bases). V lost 4 bases and J lost 0, with 13 bases in between. This CDR3 region has 15 residues. Germline assignment: CDR1 SQVTM and CDR2 ANQGSEA.

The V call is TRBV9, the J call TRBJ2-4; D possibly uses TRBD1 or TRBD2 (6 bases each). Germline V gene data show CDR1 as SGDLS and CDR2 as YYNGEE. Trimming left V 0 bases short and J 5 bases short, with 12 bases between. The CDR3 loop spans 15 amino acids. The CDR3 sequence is CASSVAAGEENIQYF. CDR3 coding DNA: TGTGCCAGCAGCGTAGCGGCAGGGGAGGAAAACATTCAGTACTTC. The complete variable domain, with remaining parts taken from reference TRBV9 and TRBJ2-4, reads DSGVTQTPKHLITATGQRVTLRCSPRSGDLSVYWYQQSLDQGLQFLIQYYNGEERAKGNILERFSAQQFPDLHSELNLSSLELGDSALYFCASSVAAGEENIQYFGAGTRLSVL.

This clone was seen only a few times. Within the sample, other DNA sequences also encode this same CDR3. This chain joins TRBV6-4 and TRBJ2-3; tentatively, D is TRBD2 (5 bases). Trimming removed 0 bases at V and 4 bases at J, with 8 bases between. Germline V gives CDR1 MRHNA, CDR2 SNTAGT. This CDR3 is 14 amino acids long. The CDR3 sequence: CASSDSASPDTQYF. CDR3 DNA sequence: TGTGCCAGCAGTGACTCCGCTAGCCCAGATACGCAGTATTTT.

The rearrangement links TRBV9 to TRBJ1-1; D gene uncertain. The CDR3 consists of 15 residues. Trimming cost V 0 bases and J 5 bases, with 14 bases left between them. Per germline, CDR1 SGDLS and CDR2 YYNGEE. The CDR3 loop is CASSVDRWGETEAFF. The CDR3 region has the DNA TGTGCCAGCAGCGTAGATCGGTGGGGAGAGACTGAAGCTTTCTTT. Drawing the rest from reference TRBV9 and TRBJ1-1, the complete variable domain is DSGVTQTPKHLITATGQRVTLRCSPRSGDLSVYWYQQSLDQGLQFLIQYYNGEERAKGNILERFSAQQFPDLHSELNLSSLELGDSALYFCASSVDRWGETEAFFGQGTRLTVV.

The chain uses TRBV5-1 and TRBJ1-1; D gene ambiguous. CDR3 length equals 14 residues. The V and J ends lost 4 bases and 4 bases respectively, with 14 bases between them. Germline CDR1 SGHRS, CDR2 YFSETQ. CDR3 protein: CASSRADLGTEAFF. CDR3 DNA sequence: TGCGCCAGCAGCCGGGCCGACTTGGGCACTGAAGCTTTCTTT. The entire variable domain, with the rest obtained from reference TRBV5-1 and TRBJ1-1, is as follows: KAGVTQTPRYLIKTRGQQVTLSCSPISGHRSVSWYQQTPGQGLQFLFEYFSETQRNKGNFPGRFSGRQFSNSRSEMNVSTLELGDSALYLCASSRADLGTEAFFGQGTRLTVV.

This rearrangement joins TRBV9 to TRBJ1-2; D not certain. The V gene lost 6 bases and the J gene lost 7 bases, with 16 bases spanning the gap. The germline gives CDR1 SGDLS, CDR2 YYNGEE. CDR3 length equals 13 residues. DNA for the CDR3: TGTGCCAGCAACACGGCTGGGTTATCTGGCTACACCTTC. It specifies CASNTAGLSGYTF.

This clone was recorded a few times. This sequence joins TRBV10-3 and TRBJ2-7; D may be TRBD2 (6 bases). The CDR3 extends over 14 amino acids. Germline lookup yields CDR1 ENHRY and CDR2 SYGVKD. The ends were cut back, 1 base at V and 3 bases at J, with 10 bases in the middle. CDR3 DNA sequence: TGTGCCATCAGTGAGTTTGACGGGAGCTACGAGCAGTACTTC. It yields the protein CAISEFDGSYEQYF.

The CDR3 DNA reads as TGTGCCAGCAGTTACTCGATTGTTAGCAATCAGCCCCAGCATTTT. Its protein product is CASSYSIVSNQPQHF. This chain links TRBV6-5 with TRBJ1-5; the D is unclear. Germline V lookup: CDR1 MNHEY, CDR2 SVGAGI. CDR3 size: 15 residues. Trimming stripped 0 bases from V and 0 bases from J, with 6 bases between.